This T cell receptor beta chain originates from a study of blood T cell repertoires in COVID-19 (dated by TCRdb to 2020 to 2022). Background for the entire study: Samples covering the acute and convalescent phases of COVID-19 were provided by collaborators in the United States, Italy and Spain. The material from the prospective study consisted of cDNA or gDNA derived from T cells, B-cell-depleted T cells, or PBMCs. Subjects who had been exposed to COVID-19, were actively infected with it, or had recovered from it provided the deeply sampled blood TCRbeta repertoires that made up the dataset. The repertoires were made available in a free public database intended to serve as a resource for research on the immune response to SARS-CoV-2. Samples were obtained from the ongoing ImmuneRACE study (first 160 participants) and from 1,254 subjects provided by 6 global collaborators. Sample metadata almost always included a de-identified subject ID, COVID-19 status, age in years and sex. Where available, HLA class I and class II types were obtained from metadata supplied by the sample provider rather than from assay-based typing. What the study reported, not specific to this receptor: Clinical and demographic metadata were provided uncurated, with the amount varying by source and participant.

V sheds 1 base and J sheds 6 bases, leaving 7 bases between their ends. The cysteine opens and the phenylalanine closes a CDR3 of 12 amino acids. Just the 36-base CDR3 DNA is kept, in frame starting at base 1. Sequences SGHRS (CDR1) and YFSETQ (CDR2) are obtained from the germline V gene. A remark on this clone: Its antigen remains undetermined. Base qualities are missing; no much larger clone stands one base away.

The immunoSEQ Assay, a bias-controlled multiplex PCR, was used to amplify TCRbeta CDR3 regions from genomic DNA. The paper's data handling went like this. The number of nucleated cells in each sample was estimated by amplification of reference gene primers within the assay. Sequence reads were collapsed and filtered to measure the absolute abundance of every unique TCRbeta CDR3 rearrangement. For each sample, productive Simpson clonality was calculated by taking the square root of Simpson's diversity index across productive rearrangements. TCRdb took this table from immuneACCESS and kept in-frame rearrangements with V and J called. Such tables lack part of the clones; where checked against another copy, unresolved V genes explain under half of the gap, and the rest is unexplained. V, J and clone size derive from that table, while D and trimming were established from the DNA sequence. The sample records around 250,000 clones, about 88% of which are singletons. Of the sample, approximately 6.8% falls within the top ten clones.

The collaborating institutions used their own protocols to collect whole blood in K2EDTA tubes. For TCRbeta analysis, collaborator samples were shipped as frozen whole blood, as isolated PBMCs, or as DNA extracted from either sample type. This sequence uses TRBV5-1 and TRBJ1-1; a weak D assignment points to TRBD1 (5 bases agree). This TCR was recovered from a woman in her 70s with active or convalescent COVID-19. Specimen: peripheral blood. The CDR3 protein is CASSLTGSEAFF. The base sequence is TGCGCCAGCAGCTTGACAGGCTCTGAAGCTTTCTTT. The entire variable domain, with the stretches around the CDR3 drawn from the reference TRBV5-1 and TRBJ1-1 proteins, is KAGVTQTPRYLIKTRGQQVTLSCSPISGHRSVSWYQQTPGQGLQFLFEYFSETQRNKGNFPGRFSGRQFSNSRSEMNVSTLELGDSALYLCASSLTGSEAFFGQGTRLTVV.